The source of this T cell receptor (beta chain) is a study of blood T cell repertoires in COVID-19. Those enrolled, adults aged roughly 18 to 95 years, came from fewer than 25 US areas. Cohorts were assigned according to the clinical history that participants reported. The repertoire was sequenced with immunoSEQ multiplex PCR; TCRdb's copy has only in-frame clones and lacks some. Among about 260,000 clones, about 88% were seen once, and the ten largest hold around 3.9%. This CDR3 contains 13 residues. Trimming at V came to 2 bases and at J to 5 bases, leaving 1 base not matched to a gene. Germline loops: CDR1 ENHRY, CDR2 SYGVKD.

The chain joins TRBV10-3 to TRBJ2-7; 9 bases line up with TRBD1. The material sequenced was PBMCs or T cells enriched from blood (not recorded which). The clonotype comes from a man aged 25 to 45 with acute COVID-19. CDR3 DNA sequence: TGTGCCATCAGTGAGGGGACAGGGAACGAGCAGTACGTC. It yields the protein CAISEGTGNEQYV.